This TCR beta chain was recovered during a study of blood T cells in healthy people across ages. Donation came from healthy Caucasian individuals in Russia who were aged 6 to 90. Total RNA was isolated from each sample in quantities of at least 6 micrograms. It was with a sample-barcoded 5' primer and a J-beta primer mix that a second PCR of roughly 6 to 12 cycles was run. MiXCR, applied by TCRdb to the 5' RACE reads, yields one record per CDR3 protein. Of 450,000 to 700,000 distinct CDR3 sequences listed, 27% are singletons. To note about this clonotype: The antigen is unknown. A much larger clone is a single base away; this may be a read error.

General study points: TCR beta diversity per million T cells fell roughly linearly with age. Expanded clonotype changes were possibly confounded by unknown donor CMV status.

Germline V lookup: CDR1 SEHNR, CDR2 FQNEAQ (reference sequence). Trimming took 7 bases from V and 1 from J; bases not matched to a gene: 1. The CDR3 loop spans 13 amino acids. This clonotype was obtained from a woman aged 70 to 79 in good health. Material: blood. The V and J genes are TRBV7-9 and TRBJ1-1; 9 bases are a match to TRBD1. The CDR3 sequence: CASMGQGNTEAFF. The CDR3 DNA is TGTGCCAGCATGGGACAGGGGAACACTGAAGCTTTCTTT.